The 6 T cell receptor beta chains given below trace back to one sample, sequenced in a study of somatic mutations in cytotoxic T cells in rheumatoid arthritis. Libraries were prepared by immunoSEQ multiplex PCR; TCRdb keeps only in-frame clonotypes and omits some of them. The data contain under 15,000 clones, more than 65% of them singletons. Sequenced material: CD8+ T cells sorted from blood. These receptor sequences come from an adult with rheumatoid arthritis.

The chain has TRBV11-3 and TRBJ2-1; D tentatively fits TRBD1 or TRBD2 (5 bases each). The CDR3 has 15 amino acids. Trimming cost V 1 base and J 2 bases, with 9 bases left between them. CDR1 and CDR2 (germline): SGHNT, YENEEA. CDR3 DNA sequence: TGTGCCAGCAGCTTAGCGAGGGGTACCTACAATGAGCAGTTCTTC. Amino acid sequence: CASSLARGTYNEQFF. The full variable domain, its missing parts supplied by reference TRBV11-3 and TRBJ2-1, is EAGVVQSPRYKIIEKKQPVAFWCNPISGHNTLYWYLQNLGQGPELLIRYENEEAVDDSQLPKDRFSAERLKGVDSTLKIQPAELGDSAVYLCASSLARGTYNEQFFGPGTRLTVL.

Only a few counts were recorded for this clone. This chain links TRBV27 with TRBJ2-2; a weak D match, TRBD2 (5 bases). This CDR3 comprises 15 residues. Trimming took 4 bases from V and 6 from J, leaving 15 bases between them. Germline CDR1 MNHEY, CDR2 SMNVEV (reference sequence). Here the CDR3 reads CASSSEGWVAGELFF. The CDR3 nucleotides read TGTGCCAGCAGTTCTGAGGGTTGGGTTGCCGGGGAGCTGTTTTTT.

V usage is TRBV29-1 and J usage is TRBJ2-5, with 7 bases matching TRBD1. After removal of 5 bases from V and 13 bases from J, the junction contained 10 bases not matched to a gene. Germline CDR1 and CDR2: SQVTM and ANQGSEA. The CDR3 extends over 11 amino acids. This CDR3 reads CSVKGLGGLYF. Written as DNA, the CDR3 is TGCAGCGTTAAGGGGTTAGGGGGCTTGTACTTC.

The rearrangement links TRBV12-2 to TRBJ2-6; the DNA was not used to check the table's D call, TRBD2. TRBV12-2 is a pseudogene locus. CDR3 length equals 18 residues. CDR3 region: CASRPRWLGSSGANVLTF. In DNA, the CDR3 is TGTGCAAGTCGCCCCCGTTGGCTTGGGAGCTCTGGGGCCAACGTCCTGACTTTC.

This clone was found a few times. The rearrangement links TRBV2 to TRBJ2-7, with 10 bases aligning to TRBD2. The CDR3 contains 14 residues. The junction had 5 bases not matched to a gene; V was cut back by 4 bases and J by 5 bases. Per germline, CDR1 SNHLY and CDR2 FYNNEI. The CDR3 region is CASSALAGVNEQYF. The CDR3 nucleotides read TGTGCCAGCAGTGCTCTAGCGGGAGTGAACGAGCAGTACTTC.

In DNA, the CDR3 is TGTGCCAGCAGCGTAGGAGGGCTAAGCAATCAGCCCCAGCATTTT. Translation: CASSVGGLSNQPQHF. V usage is TRBV9 and J usage is TRBJ1-5; D not resolved. The V end was cut by 0 bases, the J end by 1 base, with 8 bases between. CDR1 is SGDLS and CDR2 is YYNGEE in the germline V gene. The CDR3 has 15 residues.